Listed here are 28 T cell receptor beta chains from one sample, sequenced in a study of cytomegalovirus exposure and HLA in healthy donors (TCRdb year 2017). The library was generated by the immunoSEQ multiplex PCR assay. The multiplex PCR relied on a mix of 60 forward primers for TCR Vbeta segments and 13 reverse primers for TCR Jbeta segments. TCRdb retrieved this table from immuneACCESS and kept in-frame rearrangements only. Not all clones are present; in checked studies, unresolved V genes account for under half, and no reason is known for the remainder. This sample is represented by roughly 150,000 clones; approximately 79% of them were singletons. In total, the top ten clones hold over 2% of the sample. Sequenced input: PBMCs. These receptors were taken from a male donor in good health and CMV-seronegative.

This clone was detected only a few times. This chain uses TRBV7-7 with TRBJ2-5; D possibly corresponds to TRBD2 (5 bases). The CDR3 is 13 amino acids. The V and J ends lost 11 bases and 5 bases respectively, with 18 bases between them. The germline V gene encodes CDR1 SSHAT and CDR2 FNYEAQ (reference sequence). The CDR3 DNA reads as TGTGCCGGTGGCGGGCCTACGGGGGAGACCCAGTACTTC. It specifies CAGGGPTGETQYF.

V is TRBV5-1 and J is TRBJ2-1; a possible D gene is TRBD2 (6 bases). CDR3 size: 13 residues. V was pared by 2 bases and J by 10 bases, with 13 bases between. Germline CDR1 and CDR2: SGHRS and YFSETQ. CDR3 region: CASSLWGEVEQFF. CDR3 DNA: TGCGCCAGCAGCTTATGGGGGGAGGTAGAGCAGTTCTTC.

The chain employs TRBV5-6 and TRBJ2-1; TRBD2 agrees at 8 bases. The germline CDR1 and CDR2 sequences are SGHDT and YYEEEE. The J segment lost 9 bases and the V segment lost 0 bases, leaving 11 bases of the junction unmatched. CDR3 length: 16 residues. The CDR3 DNA reads as TGTGCCAGCAGCTTGGCCGGGGGGGGGCTTCTTTTTGAGCAGTTCTTC. It codes for CASSLAGGGLLFEQFF.

The rearrangement joins TRBV7-9 to TRBJ2-5; 7 bases agree with TRBD2. Germline trimming cut 5 bases from V and 4 bases from J; bases unmatched to any gene: 7. CDR1 is SEHNR, CDR2 FQNEAQ, per germline (reference sequence). This CDR3 has 14 residues. CDR3 residues: CASSARTGGETQYF. The CDR3 DNA reads TGTGCCAGCAGCGCAAGGACGGGGGGAGAGACCCAGTACTTC.

V gene TRBV6-6 combines with J gene TRBJ2-2; TRBD1 agrees at 11 bases. Germline V gene sequence: CDR1 MNHNY, CDR2 SVGAGI (reference sequence). This CDR3 region has 16 residues. After removal of 7 bases from V and 6 bases from J, the junction contained 10 bases not matched to a gene. CDR3 sequence: CASTAPGTGGAGELFF. The DNA for the CDR3 is TGTGCCAGCACCGCTCCCGGGACAGGGGGAGCCGGGGAGCTGTTTTTT.

The chain has TRBV4-1 and TRBJ2-6; possible D gene TRBD2, 5 bases. Looked up from germline, CDR1 is MGHRA and CDR2 is YSYEKL. V was cut by 0 bases and J by 1 base, with 13 bases left in between. This CDR3 comprises 18 residues. CDR3 DNA sequence: TGCGCCAGCAGCCAAGAGTCCTGGAGGAATTCTGGGGCCAACGTCCTGACTTTC. It specifies CASSQESWRNSGANVLTF.

This rearrangement joins TRBV6-1 to TRBJ2-2; maybe TRBD2 (5 bases). CDR1 is MNHNS, CDR2 SASEGT, per germline. V lost 6 bases and J 6 bases, leaving 23 bases between the germline ends. CDR3 length: 17 residues. CDR3: CASREKVRGVVPGELFF. In DNA, the CDR3 is TGTGCCAGCAGGGAAAAGGTCCGGGGTGTTGTCCCCGGGGAGCTGTTTTTT.

The rearrangement links TRBV4-2 to TRBJ1-1; no definite D call. This CDR3 is 16 amino acids long. CDR1 LGHNA and CDR2 YNFKEQ come from the germline V gene. Trimming stripped 4 bases from V and 1 base from J, with 16 bases between. The CDR3 DNA reads TGTGCCAGCAGCCTTAAGAATCTCAGGAAGAACACTGAAGCTTTCTTT. Translation gives CASSLKNLRKNTEAFF.

The chain joins TRBV6-5 to TRBJ1-2; D is undetermined. Trimming cost V 0 bases and J 4 bases, with 15 bases left between them. Germline-derived CDR1 and CDR2 are MNHEY and SVGAGI. This CDR3 has 16 residues. CDR3 residues: CASSYSGGRQAYGYTF. In DNA, the CDR3 is TGTGCCAGCAGTTACTCAGGAGGGCGACAAGCCTATGGCTACACCTTC.

The rearrangement uses TRBV6-1 and TRBJ1-1; TRBD1 is a possible D gene (5 bases). Germline loops: CDR1 MNHNS, CDR2 SASEGT. V lost 5 bases and J 5 bases, leaving 12 bases between the germline ends. The CDR3 has 13 amino acids. This CDR3 reads CASSWGTWTEAFF. The CDR3 nucleotides are TGTGCCAGCAGTTGGGGGACTTGGACTGAAGCTTTCTTT.

The CDR3 here is CASSWRGREYF. CDR3 nucleotide sequence: TGTGCCAGCAGTTGGAGGGGTCGGGAGTACTTC. The chain employs TRBV6-5 and TRBJ2-7; possibly TRBD2 for D (6 bases). V dropped 4 bases and J dropped 11 bases, with 12 bases sitting between them. The CDR3 runs 11 residues. Germline loops: CDR1 MNHEY, CDR2 SVGAGI.

The V and J genes are TRBV7-8 and TRBJ1-1; 9 positions match TRBD1. V shed 5 bases, J shed 0 bases, and the junction held 10 bases outside the gene matches. The length of the CDR3 is 17 residues. CDR1 is SGHVS, CDR2 FQNEAQ, per germline. In nucleotides, the CDR3 is TGTGCCAGCAGCCTCCGGGACAGGGTTACCTTGAACACTGAAGCTTTCTTT. It encodes CASSLRDRVTLNTEAFF. Based on the CDR3 plus reference TRBV7-8 and TRBJ1-1, the full variable domain is GAGVSQSPRYKVAKRGQDVALRCDPISGHVSLFWYQQALGQGPEFLTYFQNEAQLDKSGLPSDRFFAERPEGSVSTLKIQRTQQEDSAVYLCASSLRDRVTLNTEAFFGQGTRLTVV.

This clone was detected only once. The chain links TRBV2 to TRBJ2-2; the D gene is possibly TRBD2 (5 bases). Germline assignment: CDR1 SNHLY and CDR2 FYNNEI. The CDR3 has 14 residues. V lost 11 bases, J lost 1 base, and 14 bases lay in between. The CDR3 reads CAGHRDENTGELFF. The DNA of the CDR3 is TGTGCCGGCCACCGGGATGAGAACACCGGGGAGCTGTTTTTT.

The chain carries TRBV5-4 and TRBJ1-2; 7 bases align to TRBD1. V dropped 1 base and J dropped 7; count of bases not matched to a gene: 4. Germline V lookup: CDR1 SGHNT, CDR2 YYREEE (reference sequence). CDR3 length: 13 amino acids. The CDR3 loop reads CASSLQGTAGYTF. In DNA, the CDR3 is TGTGCCAGCAGCTTGCAGGGGACAGCTGGCTACACCTTC.

This rearrangement joins TRBV7-2 to TRBJ1-2, with D perhaps matching TRBD1 (6 bases). This CDR3 is built from 13 residues. Germline CDR1 and CDR2: SGHTA and FQGNSA. V was pared by 2 bases and J by 4 bases, with 8 bases between. The DNA of the CDR3 is TGTGCCAGCAGCTTAATGGACAGCTATGGCTACACCTTC. This translates into CASSLMDSYGYTF.

This CDR3 is CSVARRGAYEQYF. Written as DNA, the CDR3 is TGCAGCGTTGCTCGGCGGGGCGCTTACGAGCAGTACTTC. The V call is TRBV29-1, the J call TRBJ2-7; TRBD2 might be the D (6 bases). The CDR3 loop spans 13 amino acids. Between the trimmed V and J ends, which lost 4 bases and 4 bases, there was a span of 14 bases. Per the germline V gene, CDR1 is SQVTM and CDR2 is ANQGSEA.

The genes are TRBV18 and TRBJ1-2; perhaps TRBD1 as D (5 bases). The CDR3 runs 14 residues. Between the trimmed V and J ends, which lost 6 bases and 2 bases, there was a span of 13 bases. Germline CDR1 reads KGHSH; CDR2 reads LQKENI. This CDR3 is CASSIARANYGYTF. The DNA for the CDR3 is TGTGCCAGCTCGATCGCCAGGGCGAACTATGGCTACACCTTC.

J is TRBJ2-2 and V is TRBV5-6, with D hard to call. V lost 4 bases to trimming and J lost 1 base, with 5 bases between them. The CDR3 length is 13 residues. Per germline, CDR1 SGHDT and CDR2 YYEEEE. The CDR3 sequence: CASSGGNTGELFF. The CDR3 DNA sequence: TGTGCCAGCAGCGGCGGGAACACCGGGGAGCTGTTTTTT.

The J gene is TRBJ2-7, the V gene TRBV10-3; the match to TRBD1 covers 7 bases. Germline CDR1 and CDR2: ENHRY and SYGVKD. The J segment lost 6 bases and the V segment lost 7 bases, leaving 12 bases of the junction unmatched. The CDR3 totals 14 residues. The CDR3 DNA reads as TGTGCCATCAAGACCGGGACAGCTGGAGGCGAGCAGTACTTC. Translated, it gives CAIKTGTAGGEQYF.

The chain has TRBV5-1 and TRBJ1-4; 11 nucleotides align to TRBD1. V lost 0 bases to trimming and J lost 8 bases; unmatched junction nucleotides: 9. CDR1 is SGHRS, CDR2 YFSETQ, per germline. This CDR3 is built from 17 residues. The CDR3: CASSLVGQGASGEKLFF. CDR3 DNA sequence: TGCGCCAGCAGCTTGGTTGGACAGGGGGCATCCGGGGAAAAACTGTTTTTT.

J is TRBJ1-2 and V is TRBV29-1; TRBD1 matches 8 bases. The V and J ends lost 6 bases and 3 bases, in that order; junction bases with no gene match: 6. CDR1 and CDR2 from the germline V gene are SQVTM and ANQGSEA. This CDR3 comprises 13 residues. DNA for the CDR3: TGCAGCGTGGGGACAGGCGAGGACTATGGCTACACCTTC. This sequence encodes CSVGTGEDYGYTF.

The chain has TRBV15 and TRBJ1-1; weak D call: TRBD1 (6 bases). Trimming took 1 base from V and 4 from J, leaving 16 bases between them. In germline, CDR1 is LNHNV, CDR2 YYDKDF (reference sequence). This CDR3 has 16 amino acids. CDR3: CATSRGGGRLGTEAFF. CDR3 nucleotide sequence: TGTGCCACCAGCAGAGGAGGGGGACGATTGGGCACTGAAGCTTTCTTT.

The V gene is TRBV5-1, the J gene TRBJ1-1, with a tentative D call TRBD1 (6 bases). Per the germline V gene, CDR1 is SGHRS and CDR2 is YFSETQ. The CDR3 has 14 residues. The V end was cut by 4 bases, the J end by 0 bases, with 10 bases between. The CDR3 region is CASSVDSMNTEAFF. The CDR3 DNA follows: TGCGCCAGCAGCGTGGACAGTATGAACACTGAAGCTTTCTTT.

The gene calls are TRBV18 and TRBJ2-3; 10 bases map to TRBD1. The junction had 3 bases not matched to a gene; V was cut back by 2 bases and J by 1 base. This CDR3 spans 16 amino acids. The germline gives CDR1 KGHSH, CDR2 LQKENI. This CDR3 reads CASSPRTGGRTDTQYF. CDR3 in DNA: TGTGCCAGCTCACCAAGGACAGGGGGTCGCACAGATACGCAGTATTTT.

This clone appeared once. CDR3 coding DNA: TGTGCCAGCAGCCCCGGGACAGCCTCCTACAATGAGCAGTTCTTC. Amino acids: CASSPGTASYNEQFF. The chain has TRBV11-2 and TRBJ2-1, with 7 bases that match TRBD1. V lost 5 bases and J lost 0; bases outside the gene matches: 4. In germline, CDR1 is SGHAT, CDR2 FQNNGV. This CDR3 spans 15 amino acids.

A single count supports this clone. The CDR3 here is CAISEPGQDQVGTQYF. The CDR3 DNA reads TGTGCCATCAGTGAGCCGGGACAGGACCAAGTGGGTACGCAGTATTTT. This chain uses TRBV10-3 with TRBJ2-3, with 8 positions matching TRBD1. Trimming removed 2 bases from V and 8 bases from J; junction bases left unmatched: 12. Germline CDR1 and CDR2: ENHRY and SYGVKD. The CDR3 loop spans 16 amino acids.

This clone was detected only a few times. The genes are TRBV19 and TRBJ1-2; maybe TRBD1 (5 bases). V was shortened by 5 bases and J by 3 bases, with 10 bases between the two germline ends. Germline CDR1 LNHDA, CDR2 SQIVND (reference sequence). The CDR3 loop spans 13 amino acids. CDR3 amino acids: CASSSAGHYGYTF. CDR3 DNA sequence: TGTGCCAGTAGTTCGGCAGGGCACTATGGCTACACCTTC.

The chain carries TRBV5-4 and TRBJ1-3; no firm D call. This CDR3 has 15 amino acids. Germline V gene data show CDR1 as SGHNT and CDR2 as YYREEE (reference sequence). Trimming took 5 bases from V and 2 from J, leaving 14 bases between them. The chain's CDR3 is CASSPGGSPGNTIYF. As DNA, the CDR3 is TGTGCCAGCAGTCCTGGCGGCAGCCCTGGAAACACCATATATTTT.